Below, 21 T cell receptor beta chains from the same sample are listed, as sequenced in a study of blood T cells in healthy people across ages. A second PCR, run for about 7 to 11 cycles, used a sample-barcoded 5' primer plus a J-beta primer mix. Using its own MiXCR run on the 5' RACE reads, TCRdb lists one record per CDR3 protein. In the table there are approximately 900,000 distinct CDR3 sequences, about 28% of which are singletons. These data also featured in a second study, about T cells of mothers and their children.

Input material: blood. These receptors all stem from a woman in her forties in good health.

The chain uses TRBV9 and TRBJ2-5; D ambiguous. The CDR3 extends over 15 amino acids. The germline CDR1 and CDR2 sequences are SGDLS and YYNGEE. The V and J ends lost 3 bases and 4 bases respectively, with 16 bases between them. CDR3 coding DNA: TGTGCCAGCAGCGATTTTACGGGCATTTTAGAGACCCAGTACTTC. Protein product: CASSDFTGILETQYF.

This clonotype was detected a few times. This chain uses TRBV7-3 with TRBJ2-3; TRBD1 aligns across 10 bases. CDR1 and CDR2 (germline): SGHTA, FQGTGA. The CDR3 runs to 15 residues. V was clipped by 3 bases and J by 4 bases; unmatched bases: 4. The DNA of the CDR3 is TGTGCCAGCAGCTTCGGGACAGGGGAGGCAGATACGCAGTATTTT. This encodes CASSFGTGEADTQYF.

This clonotype occurred many times. The chain carries TRBV5-1 and TRBJ2-6; D is unclear. Germline V gene data show CDR1 as SGHRS and CDR2 as YFSETQ. The length of the CDR3 is 16 residues. Trimming pared 0 bases from V and 2 bases from J, leaving 9 bases between. The CDR3 protein is CASSLDGSTGANVLTF. Here the CDR3 DNA reads TGCGCCAGCAGCTTGGATGGTAGTACTGGGGCCAACGTCCTGACTTTC.

In this sample, this clonotype turned up a few times. The chain recombines TRBV15 with TRBJ1-5; 8 nucleotides match TRBD1. The CDR3 sequence is 14 residues long. V lost 8 bases and J lost 3; bases outside the gene matches: 6. Germline V gene lookup returns CDR1 LNHNV and CDR2 YYDKDF (reference sequence). The CDR3 is CATFGQGANQPQHF. The CDR3 DNA reads TGTGCCACCTTCGGACAGGGCGCCAATCAGCCCCAGCATTTT.

The chain employs TRBV7-2 and TRBJ2-1, with D possibly matching TRBD1 (6 bases). The germline gives CDR1 SGHTA, CDR2 FQGNSA. The CDR3 totals 15 residues. Trimming pared 3 bases from V and 1 base from J, leaving 10 bases between. CDR3 region: CASSLRQASYNEQFF. CDR3 nucleotide sequence: TGTGCCAGCAGCTTGCGACAGGCATCCTACAATGAGCAGTTCTTC.

The V call is TRBV27, the J call TRBJ1-2; possibly TRBD1 for D (6 bases). V gave up 0 bases and J gave up 3 bases, with 14 bases separating them. Germline-derived CDR1 and CDR2 are MNHEY and SMNVEV (reference sequence). The CDR3 is made up of 16 amino acids. The CDR3 loop reads CASSLSAGVGYYGYTF. The CDR3 bases are TGTGCCAGCAGTTTATCGGCAGGGGTAGGCTACTATGGCTACACCTTC.

Comments on this clonotype: With a much larger clone just one base away, this may be a read error. This chain uses TRBV5-5 with TRBJ2-4, with 7 bases identical to TRBD1. The CDR3 extends over 16 amino acids. Trimming took 3 bases from V and 13 from J; bases not matched to a gene: 19. Germline values: CDR1 SGHKS, CDR2 YYEKEE (reference sequence). CDR3: CASSSATGLSYNEQYF. The CDR3 DNA follows: TGTGCCAGCAGCTCAGCGACAGGGCTCTCCTACAATGAGCAGTACTTC.

This chain uses TRBV6-5 with TRBJ1-1; 10 nucleotides agree with TRBD1. Per germline, CDR1 MNHEY and CDR2 SVGAGI. The CDR3 contains 15 residues. With 5 bases clipped from V and 5 bases from J, the junction kept 8 bases outside the gene matches. The CDR3 here is CASSRGDRGRTEAFF. The DNA for the CDR3 is TGTGCCAGCAGTCGCGGGGACAGGGGAAGGACTGAAGCTTTCTTT.

The gene calls are TRBV5-1 and TRBJ2-3, with 10 bases identical to TRBD1. CDR1 SGHRS and CDR2 YFSETQ come from the germline V gene. The CDR3 extends over 15 amino acids. The J segment lost 4 bases and the V segment lost 3 bases, leaving 5 bases of the junction unmatched. This CDR3 reads CASSSTGGGPDTQYF. The CDR3 DNA is TGCGCCAGCAGCTCGACAGGGGGCGGCCCAGATACGCAGTATTTT.

This clonotype appeared a few times. The CDR3 DNA follows: TGCGCCAGCACTCCGGGACAGGGGCCCTCCTACGAGCAGTACTTC. Its protein product is CASTPGQGPSYEQYF. The chain is built from TRBV4-1 and TRBJ2-7; 10 bases line up with TRBD1. Germline CDR1 MGHRA, CDR2 YSYEKL. This CDR3 contains 15 residues. The J segment lost 0 bases and the V segment lost 7 bases, leaving 6 bases of the junction unmatched.

The chain is built from TRBV7-9 and TRBJ2-3; D is possibly TRBD1 (5 bases). Germline V gene lookup returns CDR1 SEHNR and CDR2 FQNEAQ (reference sequence). There are 14 residues in the CDR3. With 3 bases removed from V and 1 base from J, the gap between germline ends came to 8 bases. Written as DNA, the CDR3 is TGTGCCAGCAGCTTTGGGGCTCGCACAGATACGCAGTATTTT. It encodes CASSFGARTDTQYF.

A single count supports this clonotype. The rearrangement links TRBV20-1 to TRBJ1-3; a weak D match, TRBD1 (6 bases). Germline V gene lookup returns CDR1 DFQATT and CDR2 SNEGSKA (reference sequence). The V end lost 0 bases, the J end lost 4 bases, and 10 bases lay between the germline ends. The length of the CDR3 is 14 residues. In nucleotides, the CDR3 is TGCAGTGCTAGAGAGTCAGGGGCAGGAAACACCATATATTTT. This gives the protein CSARESGAGNTIYF.

This chain links TRBV27 with TRBJ1-2; 7 bases agree with TRBD1. Trimming took 7 bases from V and 12 from J; bases not matched to a gene: 23. The germline V gene has CDR1 MNHEY and CDR2 SMNVEV (reference sequence). CDR3 size: 16 residues. The CDR3 region has the DNA TGTGCCAGCACCCCCGACTTGAAATCTAGGACAGGAGGCCACACCTTC. Translating it yields CASTPDLKSRTGGHTF.

A note on this clonotype: A read error may explain this, as a much larger clone is one base away. This chain joins TRBV7-9 and TRBJ2-5, with a possible D match to TRBD1 (5 bases). The germline V and J ends were trimmed by 7 bases and 1 base, with 10 bases remaining between them. Germline V gene sequence: CDR1 SEHNR, CDR2 FQNEAQ (reference sequence). The CDR3 has 13 amino acids. CDR3 region: CASKGIAQETQYF. As DNA, the CDR3 is TGTGCCAGCAAGGGGATAGCCCAAGAGACCCAGTACTTC.

This clonotype has a handful of counts. J is TRBJ2-1 and V is TRBV5-1, with D possibly TRBD1 on 6 matching bases. The germline V and J ends were trimmed by 2 bases and 7 bases, with 19 bases remaining between them. The length of the CDR3 is 16 residues. The germline V gene has CDR1 SGHRS and CDR2 YFSETQ. Here the CDR3 reads CASSFQDRTYTNEQFF. The CDR3, as DNA: TGCGCCAGCAGCTTCCAAGACAGGACCTACACTAATGAGCAGTTCTTC.

Points on this clonotype: At one end the junction does not follow the germline gene, possibly because of a read error. This chain connects TRBV18 to TRBJ2-7; 8 bases match TRBD1. Germline V CDR1 and CDR2: KGHSH, LQKENI. The CDR3 extends over 13 amino acids. CDR3 sequence (DNA): TGTGCCAGCTCACTGGGACAGGCCTACAAGCAGTACTTC. This translates into CASSLGQAYKQYF.

The genes are TRBV6-2 or TRBV6-3 and TRBJ2-5, with D hard to call. The CDR3 consists of 12 residues. V lost 6 bases to trimming and J lost 7 bases, with 12 bases between them. The germline CDR1 and CDR2 sequences are MNHEY and SVGEGT. The CDR3 region is CASSSGRGTQYF. CDR3 DNA: TGTGCCAGCAGCTCAGGACGAGGGACCCAGTACTTC.

Only a few counts were recorded for this clonotype. The V and J genes are TRBV5-6 and TRBJ2-1; D is unclear. The CDR3 has 15 amino acids. Germline V gene data show CDR1 as SGHDT and CDR2 as YYEEEE. Trimming stripped 0 bases from V and 7 bases from J, with 14 bases between. The CDR3 DNA is TGTGCCAGCAGCTTGGCCCCGTTACTTGTAAATGAGCAGTTCTTC. The encoded protein is CASSLAPLLVNEQFF.

In regard to this clonotype: This clone may be a read error of a much larger clone one base away. This rearrangement joins TRBV11-1 to TRBJ2-3; possibly TRBD1 for D (6 bases). The CDR3 runs to 15 residues. From germline, CDR1 is SGHAT and CDR2 FQDESV (reference sequence). The CDR3 nucleotides are TGTGTCAGCAGCAGAACAGGGACCTTCACAGATACGCAGTATTTT. Amino acid sequence: CVSSRTGTFTDTQYF.

This clonotype was detected ten times or more. This rearrangement joins TRBV7-3 to TRBJ2-4, with 11 bases aligning to TRBD1. After removal of 5 bases from V and 6 bases from J, the junction contained 6 bases not matched to a gene. CDR3 length: 15 residues. In germline, CDR1 is SGHTA, CDR2 FQGTGA. The CDR3 region is CASSQGTGGRNIQYF. The CDR3 DNA reads as TGTGCCAGCAGCCAAGGGACAGGGGGAAGAAACATTCAGTACTTC.

The sample holds a few counts of this clonotype. The chain has TRBV14 and TRBJ2-7; D unresolved. Trimming shortened V by 4 bases and J by 3 bases, and 10 bases separated the two germline ends. CDR1 is SGHDN and CDR2 is FVKESK in the germline V gene. The CDR3 covers 13 residues. This CDR3 is CASSPFARYEQYF. CDR3 bases: TGTGCCAGCAGCCCCTTCGCCCGCTACGAGCAGTACTTC.